This T cell receptor (beta chain) was obtained from a study of CD8+CD57+ T cells in acquired aplastic anemia. For the study at large: The study obtained an average of approximately 3 ug of DNA from sorted CD4+ and CD8+ cells. Mean read depth for CD4+ cells from healthy donors was around 11 million.

Study-level findings and limits: Patients and controls turned out to have 25 to 35 CD8+ CDR3 sequences in common. No significant patient-versus-control difference appeared in CD8+ Simpson's diversity.

V lost 3 bases, J lost 0 bases, and 9 bases lay in between. Germline CDR1 reads SNHLY; CDR2 reads FYNNEI. This CDR3 is built from 15 residues. Both TCR beta VDJ combination and CDR3 sequence profiling were carried out. Genomic DNA was the template for this profiling. TCRdb itself ran the reads through MiXCR, one entry per CDR3 protein. The sample comprises roughly 58,000 distinct CDR3 sequences, about 50% of which are singletons, and over 2% rests with the top ten. Of note for this clonotype: What it binds is not known.

The receptor's source is a human donor in good health, serving as a control. The J gene is TRBJ1-5, the V gene TRBV2, with a possible D match to TRBD1 (5 bases). Sequenced sample: sorted CD4+, CD8+, or CD8+CD57+ T cells (not recorded which) from PBMCs. CDR3 in amino acids: CASSEQGISNQPQHF. DNA of the CDR3: TGTGCCAGCAGTGAGCAGGGAATTAGCAATCAGCCCCAGCATTTT.